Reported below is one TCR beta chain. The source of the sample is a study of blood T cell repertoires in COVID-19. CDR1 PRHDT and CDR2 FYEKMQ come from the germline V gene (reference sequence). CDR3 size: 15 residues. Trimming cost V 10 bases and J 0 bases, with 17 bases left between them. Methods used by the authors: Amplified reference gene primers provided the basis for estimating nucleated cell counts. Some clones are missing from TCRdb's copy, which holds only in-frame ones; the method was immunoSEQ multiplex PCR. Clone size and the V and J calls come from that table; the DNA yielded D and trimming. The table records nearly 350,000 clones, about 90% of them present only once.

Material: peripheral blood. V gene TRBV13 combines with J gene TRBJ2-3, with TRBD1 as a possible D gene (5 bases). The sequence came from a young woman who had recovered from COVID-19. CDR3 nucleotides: TGTGCCACTAGGGGCTCTAGATCTAGCACAGATACGCAGTATTTT. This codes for CATRGSRSSTDTQYF.